This TCR beta chain emerged from a study of OX40 agonist ivuxolimab in advanced cancers. For the study in its entirety: Ivuxolimab was a fully human IgG2 agonistic monoclonal antibody targeting the costimulatory receptor OX40 (CD134). Intravenous ivuxolimab was administered to patients every 2 weeks at six dose levels: 0.01, 0.1, 0.3, 1.5, 3 and 10 mg/kg. Of the roughly 52 patients in dose escalation, about 20 had hepatocellular carcinoma, some 15 had melanoma, 9 had renal cell carcinoma and 9 had head and neck cancer. In the dose-escalation cohort, 82.7% of patients were male, and the mean age was roughly 56 years with a range of roughly 23 to 79. Patients were allowed to have had prior anti-PD-1, anti-PD-L1 or anti-CTLA-4 therapy, and about 40% of the dose-escalation patients had been treated with checkpoint inhibitors. Three dose-escalation patients achieved partial responses, one with hepatocellular carcinoma and two with cutaneous melanoma. Peripheral TCRbeta sequencing was intended to test whether TCR sequence diversity was altered and clonal T-cell expansion was caused by ivuxolimab. The monotherapy dose-escalation portion (N = 52 patients) of the phase I ivuxolimab trial is reported in the paper.

Overall study results and their limits: Low levels of normalized T-cell clonal expansion were also seen in some patients who did not respond. At doses of 0.1 to 3.0 mg/kg, clonal expansion of both CD4+ and CD8+ blood T cells was observed from baseline to week 6. The antigen specificity of the clonally expanded peripheral T cells was not determined. Partial responders in the 0.1-3.0 mg/kg groups had among the lowest normalized peripheral clonal expansion, especially among CD8+ T cells. On average, CD8+ T cells showed more expanded clones than CD4+ T cells after ivuxolimab.

As to this clone: This receptor's antigen is unknown. The input lacks base qualities; no much larger clone sits a single base away.

For sequencing of the TCRbeta CDR3 region, genomic DNA was extracted from the sorted cells. The immunoSEQ Assay was used for sequencing of TCRbeta CDR3 regions. This immuneACCESS table, as held by TCRdb, lists in-frame sequences with V and J called but not all clones. Of the missing ones, under half trace to an unresolved V gene in checked studies; the others have no known cause. Counted in this sample were tens of thousands of clones; about nine tenths of them appeared once. Around 0.56% of the sample belongs to the ten largest clones. The trial excluded patients who had a history of autoimmune disease or who were on systemic immunosuppression. Peripheral blood for TCR sequencing was collected from all dose cohorts at baseline, on cycle 4 day 1, and on cycle 7 day 1. The samples were drawn from a first-in-human, open-label, multicenter phase I dose-escalation trial of ivuxolimab. Adults with locally advanced or metastatic head and neck squamous cell, hepatocellular, melanoma or renal cell carcinoma were enrolled in the trial. Before TCR sequencing, CD4+ T cells and CD8+ T cells from peripheral blood were sorted into separate populations.

Trimmed from V: 5 bases; trimmed from J: 0 bases; junction bases lacking a gene match: 4. From the cysteine through the phenylalanine, the CDR3 covers 15 amino acids. Only the CDR3 part of the read is kept: 45 bases, read in frame from the first base. As encoded in the germline V gene, CDR1 is ENHRY while CDR2 is SYGVKD. The material was CD4+ or CD8+ T cells sorted from blood, obtained in a trial of the OX40 agonist ivuxolimab. The chain uses TRBV10-3 and TRBJ1-5; 7 middle bases align to TRBD1. The sequence came from an adult with an advanced solid tumor such as melanoma, head and neck, liver or kidney cancer. The CDR3 region has the sequence CAISRDSNSNQPQHF. The DNA sequence reads TGTGCCATCAGTCGGGACAGCAATAGCAATCAGCCCCAGCATTTT.